This TCR beta chain stems from a study of T cells after yellow fever vaccination. Trimming removed 6 bases at V and 7 bases at J, with 7 bases between. The CDR3 is 11 residues long. The germline gives CDR1 ENHRY, CDR2 SYGVKD. MiXCR, run by TCRdb on the 5' RACE reads, gives a single entry per CDR3 protein. The sample comprises approximately 300,000 distinct CDR3 sequences, about an eighth of which are singletons, and around 0.49% rests with the top ten. This clonotype was counted only a few times. The sample consisted of CD4+ T cells sorted from PBMCs, taken 45 days after the yellow fever booster vaccination. The sequence derives from a man aged 25-45 years who received the YFV17D yellow fever vaccine. This chain uses TRBV10-3 with TRBJ2-1; the D gene is possibly TRBD2 (5 bases). The CDR3 spells CAISPGNEQFF. CDR3 coding DNA: TGTGCCATCAGCCCGGGGAATGAGCAGTTCTTC.